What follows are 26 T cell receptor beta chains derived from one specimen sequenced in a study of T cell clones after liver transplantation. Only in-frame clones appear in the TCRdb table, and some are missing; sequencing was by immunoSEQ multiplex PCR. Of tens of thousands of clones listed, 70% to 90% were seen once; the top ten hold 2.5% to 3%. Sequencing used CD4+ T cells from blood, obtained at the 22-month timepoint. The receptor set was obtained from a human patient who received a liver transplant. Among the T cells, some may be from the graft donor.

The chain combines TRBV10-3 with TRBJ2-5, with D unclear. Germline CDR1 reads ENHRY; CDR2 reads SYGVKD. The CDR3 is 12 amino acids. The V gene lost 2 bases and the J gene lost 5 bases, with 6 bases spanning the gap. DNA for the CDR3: TGTGCCATCAGTGAGATCGGGGAGACCCAGTACTTC. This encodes CAISEIGETQYF.

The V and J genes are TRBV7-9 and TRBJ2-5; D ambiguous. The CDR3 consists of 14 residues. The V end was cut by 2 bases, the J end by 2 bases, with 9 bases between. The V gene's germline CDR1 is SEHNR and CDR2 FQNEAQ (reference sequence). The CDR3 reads CASSLMTEQETQYF. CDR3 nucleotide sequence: TGTGCCAGCAGCTTAATGACGGAGCAAGAGACCCAGTACTTC.

CDR3 amino acids: CASSLQQGSTGELFF. The DNA for the CDR3 is TGCGCCAGCAGCTTGCAACAGGGGAGCACCGGGGAGCTGTTTTTT. This rearrangement joins TRBV5-1 to TRBJ2-2; 7 bases align to TRBD1. The J segment lost 4 bases and the V segment lost 1 base, leaving 4 bases of the junction unmatched. The V gene's germline CDR1 is SGHRS and CDR2 YFSETQ. The CDR3 is 15 residues long. Supplemented by reference TRBV5-1 and TRBJ2-2, the full variable domain reads KAGVTQTPRYLIKTRGQQVTLSCSPISGHRSVSWYQQTPGQGLQFLFEYFSETQRNKGNFPGRFSGRQFSNSRSEMNVSTLELGDSALYLCASSLQQGSTGELFFGEGSRLTVL.

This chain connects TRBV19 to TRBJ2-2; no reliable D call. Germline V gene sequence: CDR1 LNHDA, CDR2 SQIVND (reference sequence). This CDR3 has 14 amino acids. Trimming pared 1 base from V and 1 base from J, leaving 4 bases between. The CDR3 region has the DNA TGTGCCAGTAGTATAGCCTGGAACACCGGGGAGCTGTTTTTT. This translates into CASSIAWNTGELFF.

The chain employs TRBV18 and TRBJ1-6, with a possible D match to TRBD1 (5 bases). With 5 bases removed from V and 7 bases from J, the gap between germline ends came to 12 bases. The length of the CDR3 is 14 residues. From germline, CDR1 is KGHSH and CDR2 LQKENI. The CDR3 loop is CASSSDRQNSPLHF. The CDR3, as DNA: TGTGCCAGCTCAAGCGACAGACAAAATTCACCCCTCCACTTT.

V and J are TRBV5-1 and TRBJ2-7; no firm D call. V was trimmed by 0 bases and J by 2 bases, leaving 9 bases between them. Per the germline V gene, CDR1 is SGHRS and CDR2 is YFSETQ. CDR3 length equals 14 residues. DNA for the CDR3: TGCGCCAGCAGCTTGGAAGGGCGCCCCTACGAGCAGTACTTC. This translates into CASSLEGRPYEQYF. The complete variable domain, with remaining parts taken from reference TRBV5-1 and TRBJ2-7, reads KAGVTQTPRYLIKTRGQQVTLSCSPISGHRSVSWYQQTPGQGLQFLFEYFSETQRNKGNFPGRFSGRQFSNSRSEMNVSTLELGDSALYLCASSLEGRPYEQYFGPGTRLTVT.

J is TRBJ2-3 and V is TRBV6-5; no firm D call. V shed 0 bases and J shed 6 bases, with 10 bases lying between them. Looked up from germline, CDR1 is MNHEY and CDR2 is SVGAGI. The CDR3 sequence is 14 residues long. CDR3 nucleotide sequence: TGTGCCAGCAGTTACTCGATTGAGCGTGATACGCAGTATTTT. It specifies CASSYSIERDTQYF.

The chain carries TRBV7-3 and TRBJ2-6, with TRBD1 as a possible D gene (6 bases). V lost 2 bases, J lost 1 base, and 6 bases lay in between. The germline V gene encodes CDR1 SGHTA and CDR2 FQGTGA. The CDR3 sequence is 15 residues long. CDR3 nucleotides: TGTGCCAGCAGCTTAGACAGGTCTGGGGCCAACGTCCTGACTTTC. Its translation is CASSLDRSGANVLTF.

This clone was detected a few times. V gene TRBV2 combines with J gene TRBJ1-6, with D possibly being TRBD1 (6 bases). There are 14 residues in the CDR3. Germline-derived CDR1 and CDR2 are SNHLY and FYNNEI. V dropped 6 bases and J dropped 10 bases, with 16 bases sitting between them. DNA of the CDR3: TGTGCCAGCAGCTGGGACACGGGCACGTCACCCCTCCACTTT. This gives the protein CASSWDTGTSPLHF.

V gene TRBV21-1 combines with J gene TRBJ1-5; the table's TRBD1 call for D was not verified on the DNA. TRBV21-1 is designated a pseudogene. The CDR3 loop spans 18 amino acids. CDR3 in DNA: TGTGCCAGCAGACGTAGTGGGTATTTAAGGGGGAAAAATCAGCCCCAGCATTTT. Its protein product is CASRRSGYLRGKNQPQHF.

The CDR3 DNA follows: TGTGCCAGCACCCATAACTATGGCTACACCTTC. Amino acid sequence: CASTHNYGYTF. The gene calls are TRBV11-3 and TRBJ1-2; D gene unclear. The length of the CDR3 is 11 residues. Per the germline V gene, CDR1 is SGHNT and CDR2 is YENEEA. Trimming took 7 bases from V and 1 from J, leaving 4 bases between them.

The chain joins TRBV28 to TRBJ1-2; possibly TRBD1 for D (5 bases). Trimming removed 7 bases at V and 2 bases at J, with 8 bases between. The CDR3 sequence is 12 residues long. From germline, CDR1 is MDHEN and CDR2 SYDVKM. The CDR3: CASMGGNYGYTF. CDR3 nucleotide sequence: TGTGCCAGCATGGGGGGAAACTATGGCTACACCTTC.

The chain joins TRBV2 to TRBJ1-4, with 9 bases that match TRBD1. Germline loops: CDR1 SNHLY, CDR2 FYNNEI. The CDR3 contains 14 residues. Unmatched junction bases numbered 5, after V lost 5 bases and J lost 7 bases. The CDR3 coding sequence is TGTGCCAGCAGTCTACAGGGGGCGCGTGAAAAACTGTTTTTT. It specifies CASSLQGAREKLFF. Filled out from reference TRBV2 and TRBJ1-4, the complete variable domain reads EPEVTQTPSHQVTQMGQEVILRCVPISNHLYFYWYRQILGQKVEFLVSFYNNEISEKSEIFDDQFSVERPDGSNFTLKIRSTKLEDSAMYFCASSLQGAREKLFFGSGTQLSVL.

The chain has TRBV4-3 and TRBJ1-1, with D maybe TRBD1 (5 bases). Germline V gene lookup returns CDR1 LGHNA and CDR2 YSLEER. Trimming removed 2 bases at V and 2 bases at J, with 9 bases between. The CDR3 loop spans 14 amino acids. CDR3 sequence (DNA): TGCGCCAGCAGCCAACAGACAGCTAACACTGAAGCTTTCTTT. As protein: CASSQQTANTEAFF.

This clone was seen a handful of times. The CDR3 sequence: CASSANSATKETQYF. DNA of the CDR3: TGTGCCAGCAGCGCTAATAGCGCCACTAAAGAGACCCAGTACTTC. The chain employs TRBV9 and TRBJ2-5; the D gene is possibly TRBD2 (5 bases). V was shortened by 3 bases and J by 3 bases, with 15 bases between the two germline ends. Germline V gives CDR1 SGDLS, CDR2 YYNGEE. This CDR3 contains 15 residues. The variable domain in full, completed from reference TRBV9 and TRBJ2-5, reads DSGVTQTPKHLITATGQRVTLRCSPRSGDLSVYWYQQSLDQGLQFLIQYYNGEERAKGNILERFSAQQFPDLHSELNLSSLELGDSALYFCASSANSATKETQYFGPGTRLLVL.

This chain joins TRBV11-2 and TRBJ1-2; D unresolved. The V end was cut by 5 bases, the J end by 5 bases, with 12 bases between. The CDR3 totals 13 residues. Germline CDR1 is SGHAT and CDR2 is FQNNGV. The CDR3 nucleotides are TGTGCCAGCAGCCCGCTGCGGGTGTATGGCTACACCTTC. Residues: CASSPLRVYGYTF.

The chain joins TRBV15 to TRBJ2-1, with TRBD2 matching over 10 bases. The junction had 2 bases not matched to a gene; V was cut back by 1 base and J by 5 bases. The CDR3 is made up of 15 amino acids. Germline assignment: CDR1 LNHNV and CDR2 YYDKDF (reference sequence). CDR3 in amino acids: CATSRAGLANNEQFF. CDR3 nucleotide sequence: TGTGCCACCAGCAGAGCGGGACTAGCGAACAATGAGCAGTTCTTC.

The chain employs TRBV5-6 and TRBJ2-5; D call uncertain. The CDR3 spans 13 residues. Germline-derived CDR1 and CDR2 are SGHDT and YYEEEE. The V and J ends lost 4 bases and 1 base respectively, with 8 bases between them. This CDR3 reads CASSGQVQETQYF. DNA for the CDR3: TGTGCCAGCAGCGGGCAAGTCCAAGAGACCCAGTACTTC. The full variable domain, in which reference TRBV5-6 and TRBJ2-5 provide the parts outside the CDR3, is DAGVTQSPTHLIKTRGQQVTLRCSPKSGHDTVSWYQQALGQGPQFIFQYYEEEERQRGNFPDRFSGHQFPNYSSELNVNALLLGDSALYLCASSGQVQETQYFGPGTRLLVL.

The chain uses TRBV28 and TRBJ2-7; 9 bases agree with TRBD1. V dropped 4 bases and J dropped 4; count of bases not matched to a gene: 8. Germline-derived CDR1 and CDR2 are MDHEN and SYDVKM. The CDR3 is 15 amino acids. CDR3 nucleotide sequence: TGTGCCAGCAGTTCCTCAACCGGGACAGGGTACGAGCAGTACTTC. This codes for CASSSSTGTGYEQYF.

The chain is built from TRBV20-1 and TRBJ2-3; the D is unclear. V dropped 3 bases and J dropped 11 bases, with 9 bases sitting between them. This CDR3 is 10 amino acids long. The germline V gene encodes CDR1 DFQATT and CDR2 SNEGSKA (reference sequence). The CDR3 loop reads CSASDREQYF. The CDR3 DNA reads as TGCAGTGCTAGCGACCGAGAGCAGTATTTT.

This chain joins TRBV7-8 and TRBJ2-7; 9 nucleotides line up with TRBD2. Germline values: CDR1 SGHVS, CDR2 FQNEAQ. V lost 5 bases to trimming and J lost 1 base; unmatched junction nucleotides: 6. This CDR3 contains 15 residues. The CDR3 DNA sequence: TGTGCCAGCAGCGGACCTAGCGGGACTTCCTACGAGCAGTACTTC. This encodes CASSGPSGTSYEQYF.

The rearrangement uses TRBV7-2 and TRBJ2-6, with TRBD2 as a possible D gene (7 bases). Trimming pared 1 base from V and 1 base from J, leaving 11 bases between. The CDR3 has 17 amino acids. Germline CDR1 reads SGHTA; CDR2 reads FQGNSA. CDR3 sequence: CASSLVGGLSGANVLTF. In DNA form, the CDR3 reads TGTGCCAGCAGCTTAGTAGGGGGACTATCTGGGGCCAACGTCCTGACTTTC.

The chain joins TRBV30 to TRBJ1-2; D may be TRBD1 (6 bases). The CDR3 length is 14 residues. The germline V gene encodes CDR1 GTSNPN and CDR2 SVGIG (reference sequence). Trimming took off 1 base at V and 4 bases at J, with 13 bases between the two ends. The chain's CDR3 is CAWSDRALGYGYTF. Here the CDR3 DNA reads TGTGCCTGGAGTGACAGGGCTTTGGGCTATGGCTACACCTTC.

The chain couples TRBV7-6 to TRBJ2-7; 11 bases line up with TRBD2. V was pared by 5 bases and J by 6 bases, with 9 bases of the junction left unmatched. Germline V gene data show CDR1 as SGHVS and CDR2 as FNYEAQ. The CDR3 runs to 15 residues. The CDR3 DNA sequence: TGTGCCAGCAGCCCAACTAGCGGGAGTGTTTCCGAGCAGTACTTC. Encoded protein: CASSPTSGSVSEQYF.

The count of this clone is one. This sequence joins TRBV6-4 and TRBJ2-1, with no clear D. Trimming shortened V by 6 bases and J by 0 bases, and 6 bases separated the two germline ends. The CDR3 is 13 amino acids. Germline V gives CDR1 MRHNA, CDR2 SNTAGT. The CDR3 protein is CASSRDSYNEQFF. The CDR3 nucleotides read TGTGCCAGCAGCCGAGACTCCTACAATGAGCAGTTCTTC.

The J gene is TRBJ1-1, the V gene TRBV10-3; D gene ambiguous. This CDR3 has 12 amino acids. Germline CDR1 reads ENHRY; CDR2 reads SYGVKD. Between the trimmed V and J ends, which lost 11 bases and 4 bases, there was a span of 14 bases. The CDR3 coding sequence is TGTGCCTATTCCGGGGTCCTCACTGAAGCTTTCTTT. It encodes CAYSGVLTEAFF.